These 4 T cell receptor beta chains came from one sample sequenced in a study of patients and donors after allogeneic stem cell transplantation. Each CDR3 protein is one row after TCRdb ran MiXCR on the RT-PCR reads. The table records 65,000 to 80,000 distinct CDR3 sequences, approximately 25% of them present only once. Material for sequencing was blood, either unsorted or a sorted T cell fraction (not recorded which). These receptors originate from a human donor who was either an allogeneic HSCT recipient or a stem cell or donor lymphocyte infusion donor (not recorded which). It is not recorded whose cells these are; they may come from a transplant donor.

This chain links TRBV5-6 with TRBJ1-2; unclear D gene. Germline CDR1 reads SGHDT; CDR2 reads YYEEEE. Trimming stripped 4 bases from V and 4 bases from J, with 17 bases between. This CDR3 spans 15 amino acids. The CDR3 DNA reads TGTGCCAGCAGCCCACCTTGGTTTCAAGTCTATGGCTACACCTTC. Amino acids: CASSPPWFQVYGYTF.

This clonotype was counted only a few times. CDR3 protein: CAFRDREGEQFF. CDR3 bases: TGTGCCTTTCGGGACAGGGAAGGTGAGCAGTTCTTC. The chain links TRBV10-3 to TRBJ2-1; TRBD1 aligns across 9 bases. With V trimmed by 11 bases and J by 9 bases, 8 bases remained unmatched. The CDR3 consists of 12 residues. CDR1 is ENHRY and CDR2 is SYGVKD in the germline V gene.

This clonotype was seen a few times. The V call is TRBV20-1, the J call TRBJ2-7; D gene ambiguous. Germline loops: CDR1 DFQATT, CDR2 SNEGSKA (reference sequence). V was trimmed by 1 base and J by 3 bases, leaving 7 bases between them. The CDR3 is 12 amino acids. This CDR3 is CSARGRNYEQYF. The CDR3 DNA reads as TGCAGTGCTAGAGGGCGGAACTACGAGCAGTACTTC.

This clonotype has just a few counts. V gene TRBV7-3 combines with J gene TRBJ2-1, with 11 bases aligning to TRBD2. The length of the CDR3 is 15 residues. The V gene end was trimmed by 5 bases and the J gene end by 9 bases; junction bases not matched to a gene: 9. The germline CDR1 and CDR2 sequences are SGHTA and FQGTGA. CDR3 sequence (DNA): TGTGCCAGCAGCCCGCTAGCGGGGGGCCTCGGTGAGCAGTTCTTC. This translates into CASSPLAGGLGEQFF. Supplemented by reference TRBV7-3 and TRBJ2-1, the full variable domain reads GAGVSQTPSNKVTEKGKYVELRCDPISGHTALYWYRQSLGQGPEFLIYFQGTGAADDSGLPNDRFFAVRPEGSVSTLKIQRTERGDSAVYLCASSPLAGGLGEQFFGPGTRLTVL.